The next 14 T cell receptor beta chains were all read from a single sample in a study of blood T cell repertoires in COVID-19 (dated by TCRdb to about 2020). The method behind the library was the immunoSEQ multiplex PCR assay. This immuneACCESS table, as held by TCRdb, lists in-frame sequences with V and J called but not all clones. Of the missing ones, under half trace to an unresolved V gene in checked studies; the others have no known cause. Within this sample are 100,000 to 150,000 clones, with 80% to 85% of them counted one time only. The ten largest clones add up to roughly 4% of the sample. Sequencing used peripheral blood. These TCRs come from a woman between 50 and 59 years old with acute or convalescent COVID-19.

As concerns this clone: One end of the junction fails to match germline, which may point to a read error. The V and J genes are TRBV5-1 and TRBJ1-2; 7 bases are a match to TRBD1. The CDR3 runs 15 residues. Germline V gives CDR1 SGHRS, CDR2 YFSETQ. CDR3 in amino acids: CASSLGTATEYGCTF. CDR3 DNA sequence: TGCGCCAGCAGCTTAGGGACAGCTACAGAATATGGCTGCACCTTC.

This sequence joins TRBV4-2 and TRBJ1-1; 10 nucleotides align to TRBD1. The CDR3 length is 14 residues. Per germline, CDR1 LGHNA and CDR2 YNFKEQ. V shed 5 bases and J 4 bases; nucleotides not matched to a gene: 4. This chain's CDR3 is CASSGRQGATEAFF. The CDR3 nucleotides are TGTGCCAGCAGCGGCAGACAGGGGGCCACTGAAGCTTTCTTT.

The V and J genes are TRBV28 and TRBJ1-2; D not resolved. The germline V gene encodes CDR1 MDHEN and CDR2 SYDVKM. This CDR3 is built from 15 residues. Trimming left V 3 bases short and J 5 bases short, with 16 bases between. CDR3 sequence: CASSLLRVDSYGYTF. The CDR3 DNA reads TGTGCCAGCAGTTTGCTCCGGGTCGATTCTTATGGCTACACCTTC.

The table lists this clone with a few counts. This chain links TRBV3-1 (or the pseudogene TRBV3-2) with TRBJ1-2; D is unresolved. CDR1 LGHDT and CDR2 YNNKEL come from the germline V gene (reference sequence). V was trimmed by 4 bases and J by 7 bases, leaving 13 bases between them. The CDR3 has 13 residues. CDR3 nucleotides: TGTGCCAGCAGCCTAGCATCGGGGTTTGGCTACACCTTC. Residues: CASSLASGFGYTF.

In nucleotides, the CDR3 is TGTGCCAGCGCCGTCCGGACAGGAGGAGAAAAACTGTTTTTT. This encodes CASAVRTGGEKLFF. The genes are TRBV2 and TRBJ1-4; 7 bases map to TRBD1. In germline, CDR1 is SNHLY, CDR2 FYNNEI. V lost 8 bases, J lost 8 bases, and 11 bases stayed unmatched. This CDR3 is 14 amino acids long. Full variable domain (outside the CDR3, taken from reference TRBV2 and TRBJ1-4): EPEVTQTPSHQVTQMGQEVILRCVPISNHLYFYWYRQILGQKVEFLVSFYNNEISEKSEIFDDQFSVERPDGSNFTLKIRSTKLEDSAMYFCASAVRTGGEKLFFGSGTQLSVL.

This clone has ten or more counts. The rearrangement joins TRBV5-5 to TRBJ1-6; 7 bases fit TRBD1. CDR3 length: 17 residues. Germline V gives CDR1 SGHKS, CDR2 YYEKEE (reference sequence). V lost 2 bases, J lost 0 bases, and 5 bases stayed unmatched. The CDR3 DNA is TGTGCCAGCAGCTTCAGGGGGGAAAGCTCCTATAATTCACCCCTCCACTTT. It translates to CASSFRGESSYNSPLHF.

The genes are TRBV15 and TRBJ2-1, with a possible D match to TRBD1 (6 bases). Per germline, CDR1 LNHNV and CDR2 YYDKDF (reference sequence). The V end was cut by 1 base, the J end by 6 bases, with 7 bases between. The CDR3 loop spans 13 amino acids. CDR3 amino acids: CATSRGGGNEQFF. The CDR3, as DNA: TGTGCCACCAGCAGAGGAGGGGGCAATGAGCAGTTCTTC.

This sequence joins TRBV6-4 and TRBJ1-4; 11 bases agree with TRBD1. Germline CDR1 and CDR2: MRHNA and SNTAGT. The CDR3 has 14 residues. V gave up 6 bases and J gave up 7 bases; unmatched junction bases: 4. CDR3 region: CASSPGTGGEKLFF. CDR3 DNA: TGTGCCAGCAGCCCCGGGACAGGGGGTGAAAAACTGTTTTTT.

V gene TRBV6-6 combines with J gene TRBJ2-5; perhaps D is TRBD1 or TRBD2 (7 bases each). This CDR3 contains 13 residues. Germline V gene lookup returns CDR1 MNHNY and CDR2 SVGAGI (reference sequence). The V gene lost 5 bases and the J gene lost 7 bases, with 14 bases spanning the gap. CDR3: CASSQGGVGTQYF. The CDR3 coding sequence is TGTGCCAGCAGTCAGGGGGGGGTGGGGACCCAGTACTTC.

This clone was detected a few times. Just one base apart from a much larger clone, this may be a read error. The J gene is TRBJ1-5, the V gene TRBV12-3 or TRBV12-4; D may be TRBD1 (5 bases). This CDR3 contains 12 residues. V was pared by 3 bases and J by 6 bases, with 6 bases between. The CDR3 loop is CASSFRGQPQHF. In DNA, the CDR3 is TGTGCCAGCAGTTTTAGGGGTCAGCCCCAGCATTTT.

This chain connects TRBV5-1 to TRBJ1-2; D gene ambiguous. The CDR3 spans 13 residues. V gave up 0 bases and J gave up 2 bases, with 5 bases separating them. CDR1 is SGHRS, CDR2 YFSETQ, per germline. The chain's CDR3 is CASSLGGNYGYTF. Here the CDR3 DNA reads TGCGCCAGCAGCTTGGGCGGGAACTATGGCTACACCTTC.

The V and J genes are TRBV7-8 and TRBJ1-6; D is possibly TRBD1 (6 bases). Germline loops: CDR1 SGHVS, CDR2 FQNEAQ. The CDR3 length is 14 residues. V was clipped by 6 bases and J by 6 bases, with 12 bases between them. The CDR3 loop reads CASSITGFNSPLHF. CDR3 in DNA: TGTGCCAGCAGTATAACAGGGTTTAATTCACCCCTCCACTTT.

The rearrangement uses TRBV6-5 and TRBJ2-7; 8 bases are a match to TRBD2. Germline values: CDR1 MNHEY, CDR2 SVGAGI. CDR3 length: 14 residues. V was clipped by 6 bases and J by 2 bases; unmatched bases: 6. CDR3 sequence (DNA): TGTGCCAGCAGAAAAAGCGGGAGACCCTACGAGCAGTACTTC. It specifies CASRKSGRPYEQYF.

The V call is TRBV5-6, the J call TRBJ1-2; tentatively, D is TRBD1 (5 bases). The CDR3 totals 14 residues. Trimming pared 3 bases from V and 8 bases from J, leaving 17 bases between. The V gene's germline CDR1 is SGHDT and CDR2 YYEEEE. CDR3 amino acids: CASSWTLGAGGYTF. The CDR3 DNA reads TGTGCCAGCAGCTGGACGCTTGGGGCTGGCGGCTACACCTTC.